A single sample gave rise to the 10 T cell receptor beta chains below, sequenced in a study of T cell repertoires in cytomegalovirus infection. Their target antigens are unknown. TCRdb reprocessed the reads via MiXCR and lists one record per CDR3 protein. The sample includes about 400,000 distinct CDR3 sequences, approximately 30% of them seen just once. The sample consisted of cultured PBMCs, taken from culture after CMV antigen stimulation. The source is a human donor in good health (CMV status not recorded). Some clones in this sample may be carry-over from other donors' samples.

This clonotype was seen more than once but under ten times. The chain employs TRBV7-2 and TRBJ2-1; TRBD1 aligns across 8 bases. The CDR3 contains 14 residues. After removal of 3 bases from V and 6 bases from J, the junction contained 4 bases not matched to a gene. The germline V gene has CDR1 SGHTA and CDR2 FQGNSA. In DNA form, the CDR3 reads TGTGCCAGCAGCTTGGACAGGGTAGCCAATGAGCAGTTCTTC. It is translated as CASSLDRVANEQFF.

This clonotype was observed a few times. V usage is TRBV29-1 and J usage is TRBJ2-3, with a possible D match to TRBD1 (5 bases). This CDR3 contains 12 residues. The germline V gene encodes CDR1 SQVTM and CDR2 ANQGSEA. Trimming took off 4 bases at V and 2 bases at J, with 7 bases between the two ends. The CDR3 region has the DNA TGCAGCGTTGGGACAAACACAGATACGCAGTATTTT. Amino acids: CSVGTNTDTQYF.

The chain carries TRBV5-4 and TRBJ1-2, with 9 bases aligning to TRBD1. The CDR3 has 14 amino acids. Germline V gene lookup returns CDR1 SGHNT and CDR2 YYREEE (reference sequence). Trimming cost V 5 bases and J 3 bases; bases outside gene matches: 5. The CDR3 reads CASRWTGADYGYTF. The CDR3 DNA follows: TGTGCCAGCAGATGGACAGGGGCCGACTATGGCTACACCTTC.

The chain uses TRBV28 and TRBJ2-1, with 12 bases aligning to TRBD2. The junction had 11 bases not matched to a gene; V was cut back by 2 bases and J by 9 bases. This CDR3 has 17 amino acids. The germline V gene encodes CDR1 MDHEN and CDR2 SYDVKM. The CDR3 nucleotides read TGTGCCAGCAGTTTAGCCTCCCGACTAGCGGGAGTCGGTGAGCAGTTCTTC. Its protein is CASSLASRLAGVGEQFF.

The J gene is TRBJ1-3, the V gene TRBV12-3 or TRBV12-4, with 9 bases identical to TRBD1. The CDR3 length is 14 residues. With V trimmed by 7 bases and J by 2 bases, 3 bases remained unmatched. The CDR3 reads CASKGTGPGNTIYF. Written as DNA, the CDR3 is TGTGCCAGCAAGGGGACAGGGCCTGGAAACACCATATATTTT.

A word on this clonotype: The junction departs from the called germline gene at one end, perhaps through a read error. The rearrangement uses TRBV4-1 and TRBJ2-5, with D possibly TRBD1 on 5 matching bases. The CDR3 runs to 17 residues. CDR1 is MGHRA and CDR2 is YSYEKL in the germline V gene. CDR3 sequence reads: CASSQDRQLTYQETQYF. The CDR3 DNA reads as TGTGCCAGCAGCCAAGATCGACAGCTGACGTACCAAGAGACCCAGTACTTC.

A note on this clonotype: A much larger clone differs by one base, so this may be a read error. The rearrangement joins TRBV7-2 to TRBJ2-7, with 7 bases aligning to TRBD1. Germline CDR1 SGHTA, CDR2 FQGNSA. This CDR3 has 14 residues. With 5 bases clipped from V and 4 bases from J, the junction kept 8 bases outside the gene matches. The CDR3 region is CASSKDRVGYEQYF. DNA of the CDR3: TGTGCCAGCAGCAAAGACAGGGTGGGTTACGAGCAGTACTTC.

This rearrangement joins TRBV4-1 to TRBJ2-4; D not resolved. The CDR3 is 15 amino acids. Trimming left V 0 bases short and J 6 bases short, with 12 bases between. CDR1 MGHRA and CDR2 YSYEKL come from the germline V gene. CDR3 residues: CASSQDLRPANIQYF. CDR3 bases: TGCGCCAGCAGCCAAGATCTCAGACCCGCAAACATTCAGTACTTC.

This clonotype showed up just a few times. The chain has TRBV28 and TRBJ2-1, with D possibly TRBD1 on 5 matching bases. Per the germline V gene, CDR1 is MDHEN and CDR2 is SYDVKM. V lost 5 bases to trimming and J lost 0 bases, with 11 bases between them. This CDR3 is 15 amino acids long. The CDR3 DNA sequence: TGTGCCAGCAGTCCCGACAGAACCTCCTACAATGAGCAGTTCTTC. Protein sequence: CASSPDRTSYNEQFF.

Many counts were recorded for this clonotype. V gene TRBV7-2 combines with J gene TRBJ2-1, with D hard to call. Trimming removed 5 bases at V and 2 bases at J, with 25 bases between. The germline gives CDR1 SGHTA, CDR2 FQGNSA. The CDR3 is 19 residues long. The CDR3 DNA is TGTGCCAGCAGCCCCCCCAACCATAAGTCTAGTTTGCCCTACAATGAGCAGTTCTTC. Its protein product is CASSPPNHKSSLPYNEQFF. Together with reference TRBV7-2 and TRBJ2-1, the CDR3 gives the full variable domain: GAGVSQSPSNKVTEKGKDVELRCDPISGHTALYWYRQSLGQGLEFLIYFQGNSAPDKSGLPSDRFSAERTGGSVSTLTIQRTQQEDSAVYLCASSPPNHKSSLPYNEQFFGPGTRLTVL.